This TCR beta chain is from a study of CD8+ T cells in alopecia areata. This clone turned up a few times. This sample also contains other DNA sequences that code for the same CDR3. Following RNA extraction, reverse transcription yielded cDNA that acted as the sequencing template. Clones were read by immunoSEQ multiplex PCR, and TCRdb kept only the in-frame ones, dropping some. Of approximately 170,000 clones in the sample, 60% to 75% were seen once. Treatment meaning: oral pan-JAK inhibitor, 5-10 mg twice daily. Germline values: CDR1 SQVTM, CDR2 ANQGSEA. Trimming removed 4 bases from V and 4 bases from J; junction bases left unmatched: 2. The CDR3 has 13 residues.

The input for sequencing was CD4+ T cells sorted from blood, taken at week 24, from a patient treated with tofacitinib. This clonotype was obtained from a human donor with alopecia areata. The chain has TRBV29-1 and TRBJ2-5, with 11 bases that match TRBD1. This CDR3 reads CSVAGTGGETQYF. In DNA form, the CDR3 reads TGCAGCGTTGCCGGGACAGGGGGAGAGACCCAGTACTTC.